The 17 T cell receptor beta chains presented below share a single source sample, sequenced in a study of blood T cell repertoires in COVID-19. Profiling relied on immunoSEQ multiplex PCR, and the TCRdb table lists in-frame clones only, not all of them. The table has about 170,000 clones, about 86% seen once. The sequenced sample was peripheral blood. The receptors come from a man aged 50 to 59 with active or convalescent COVID-19.

The V gene is TRBV6-6, the J gene TRBJ1-3, with D uncertain. This CDR3 has 14 residues. V lost 5 bases to trimming and J lost 1 base, with 9 bases between them. CDR1 is MNHNY and CDR2 is SVGAGI in the germline V gene (reference sequence). The DNA for the CDR3 is TGTGCCAGCAGTGTTGTCCCTTCTGGAAACACCATATATTTT. Translating gives CASSVVPSGNTIYF.

This chain links TRBV6-2 or TRBV6-3 with TRBJ2-1; TRBD1 is a possible D gene (5 bases). The CDR3 spans 15 residues. The V end lost 5 bases, the J end lost 3 bases, and 14 bases lay between the germline ends. CDR1 MNHEY and CDR2 SVGEGT come from the germline V gene. CDR3 amino acids: CASSHILTVYNEQFF. The DNA for the CDR3 is TGTGCCAGCAGTCATATCCTGACAGTCTACAATGAGCAGTTCTTC.

The genes are TRBV7-2 and TRBJ2-7; TRBD2 matches 7 bases. The trim removed 4 bases at V and 6 bases at J, leaving 6 bases unmatched. The CDR3 runs to 13 residues. Germline CDR1 SGHTA, CDR2 FQGNSA. CDR3 sequence (DNA): TGTGCCAGCAGCTCTTCCTGGGAGGGCGAGCAGTACTTC. It yields the protein CASSSSWEGEQYF.

V is TRBV4-1 and J is TRBJ2-3; 10 bases map to TRBD1. CDR3 length: 16 amino acids. Trimming removed 0 bases from V and 8 bases from J; junction bases left unmatched: 8. Germline V gene lookup returns CDR1 MGHRA and CDR2 YSYEKL. The chain's CDR3 is CASSQDWTGGPRTQYF. CDR3 sequence (DNA): TGCGCCAGCAGCCAAGACTGGACAGGGGGGCCCCGTACGCAGTATTTT.

The rearrangement joins TRBV6-5 to TRBJ2-2; no firm D call. Deletions cut 4 bases from V and 4 bases from J, with 4 bases between. This CDR3 has 12 residues. Germline-derived CDR1 and CDR2 are MNHEY and SVGAGI. CDR3 coding DNA: TGTGCCAGCAGTTCCATCACCGGGGAGCTGTTTTTT. Its protein product is CASSSITGELFF.

V gene TRBV7-9 combines with J gene TRBJ1-6; possible D gene TRBD1, 6 bases. This CDR3 region has 15 residues. The V end lost 0 bases, the J end lost 7 bases, and 10 bases lay between the germline ends. Germline values: CDR1 SEHNR, CDR2 FQNEAQ (reference sequence). The CDR3 DNA reads as TGTGCCAGCAGCTTAGCGAACAGGGCCAATTCACCCCTCCACTTT. This codes for CASSLANRANSPLHF.

The chain recombines TRBV7-9 with TRBJ2-3, with 8 bases fitting TRBD2. The junction had 10 bases not matched to a gene; V was cut back by 7 bases and J by 7 bases. This CDR3 region has 14 residues. Germline CDR1 is SEHNR and CDR2 is FQNEAQ (reference sequence). The DNA for the CDR3 is TGTGCCAGCATCGGTAGCGGGGAACTTTATACGCAGTATTTT. Translating gives CASIGSGELYTQYF.

J is TRBJ1-1 and V is TRBV4-1, with D perhaps matching TRBD1 (6 bases). Per the germline V gene, CDR1 is MGHRA and CDR2 is YSYEKL. Trimming pared 0 bases from V and 1 base from J, leaving 12 bases between. This CDR3 region has 16 residues. The CDR3 coding sequence is TGCGCCAGCAGCCAAGAGATCGACAGGAGGAACACTGAAGCTTTCTTT. Translating gives CASSQEIDRRNTEAFF.

The CDR3: CASSPWVGGDEKLFF. DNA of the CDR3: TGTGCCAGCAGCCCGTGGGTAGGGGGAGACGAAAAACTGTTTTTT. This chain links TRBV11-2 with TRBJ1-4, with D possibly being TRBD1 (6 bases). Trimming removed 5 bases at V and 8 bases at J, with 18 bases between. There are 15 residues in the CDR3. CDR1 and CDR2 from the germline V gene are SGHAT and FQNNGV.

The chain employs TRBV7-9 and TRBJ1-1; D is possibly TRBD1 (5 bases). The V end lost 3 bases, the J end lost 4 bases, and 6 bases lay between the germline ends. The CDR3 consists of 12 residues. Germline V gene lookup returns CDR1 SEHNR and CDR2 FQNEAQ (reference sequence). The CDR3 DNA sequence: TGTGCCAGCAGCTTTCAGGGCACTGAAGCTTTCTTT. Encoded protein: CASSFQGTEAFF.

CDR3 coding DNA: TGTGCCAGCAGCTCAACAGGGATACCTGAAGCTTTCTTT. Encoded protein: CASSSTGIPEAFF. The chain has TRBV5-4 and TRBJ1-1, with TRBD1 as a possible D gene (6 bases). The CDR3 covers 13 residues. V lost 3 bases and J 6 bases, leaving 12 bases between the germline ends. Germline V gene sequence: CDR1 SGHNT, CDR2 YYREEE (reference sequence).

The chain carries TRBV27 and TRBJ2-2, with D perhaps TRBD1 (6 bases). Trimming shortened V by 3 bases and J by 1 base, and 18 bases separated the two germline ends. The CDR3 has 18 residues. CDR1 MNHEY and CDR2 SMNVEV come from the germline V gene (reference sequence). CDR3 sequence (DNA): TGTGCCAGCAGTTTCCGGGACACCCGCCGGGAGAACACCGGGGAGCTGTTTTTT. Amino acid sequence: CASSFRDTRRENTGELFF.

This chain joins TRBV18 and TRBJ1-3, with 9 positions matching TRBD1. Trimming removed 1 base from V and 4 bases from J; junction bases left unmatched: 2. Germline CDR1 is KGHSH and CDR2 is LQKENI. The CDR3 sequence is 15 residues long. CDR3 nucleotides: TGTGCCAGCTCACCACGGACAGGGGAAGGAAACACCATATATTTT. Translated, it gives CASSPRTGEGNTIYF.

V usage is TRBV5-5 and J usage is TRBJ2-1; 9 bases line up with TRBD2. V was pared by 0 bases and J by 5 bases, with 6 bases of the junction left unmatched. Germline V gene data show CDR1 as SGHKS and CDR2 as YYEKEE (reference sequence). The length of the CDR3 is 16 residues. The CDR3 bases are TGTGCCAGCAGCTTGGAGGGGACTAGCCGTAACAATGAGCAGTTCTTC. It encodes CASSLEGTSRNNEQFF.

This chain uses TRBV6-5 with TRBJ1-3; no definite D call. The V and J ends lost 6 bases and 2 bases respectively, with 8 bases between them. CDR1 is MNHEY and CDR2 is SVGAGI in the germline V gene. The CDR3 runs 13 residues. The CDR3 here is CASRRLAGNTIYF. The CDR3 region has the DNA TGTGCCAGCAGGAGACTGGCTGGAAACACCATATATTTT.

Here the CDR3 reads CASSRGGPTEEDTQYF. The DNA of the CDR3 is TGCGCCAGCAGCCGCGGGGGGCCTACGGAGGAGGATACGCAGTATTTT. The chain employs TRBV5-1 and TRBJ2-3; 8 nucleotides agree with TRBD2. The CDR3 runs to 16 residues. From germline, CDR1 is SGHRS and CDR2 YFSETQ. Trimming removed 4 bases from V and 6 bases from J; junction bases left unmatched: 13.

The chain couples TRBV24-1 to TRBJ1-1; 9 positions match TRBD1. The germline V gene has CDR1 KGHDR and CDR2 SFDVKD. This CDR3 comprises 17 residues. Unmatched junction bases numbered 17, after V lost 10 bases and J lost 3 bases. The CDR3 DNA sequence: TGTGCCACAAACAAGGGACAGGGTTTCTCTTTGGACACTGAAGCTTTCTTT. It is translated as CATNKGQGFSLDTEAFF.